The 29 T cell receptor beta chains below all came from one sample that was sequenced in a study of human thymus T cells. Corrective heart surgery yielded resections, and these provided the thymus tissue. Profiling relied on immunoSEQ multiplex PCR, and the TCRdb table lists in-frame clones only, not all of them. Seen here are roughly 120,000 clones, around 94% observed once, and the top ten hold less than 0.03%. The sample consisted of thymus tissue. Receptors originate from a boy younger than two with a congenital heart defect but otherwise immunologically healthy.

The V gene is TRBV4-2, the J gene TRBJ1-1, with D unresolved. From germline, CDR1 is LGHNA and CDR2 YNFKEQ. The V gene lost 1 base and the J gene lost 0 bases, with 24 bases spanning the gap. This CDR3 has 20 residues. CDR3 loop: CASSQGAVWGLKTLNTEAFF. DNA for the CDR3: TGTGCCAGCAGCCAAGGGGCAGTATGGGGATTAAAGACCCTGAACACTGAAGCTTTCTTT.

This chain links TRBV10-1 with TRBJ2-1; D is uncertain. The CDR3 sequence is 14 residues long. Between the trimmed V and J ends, which lost 1 base and 3 bases, there was a span of 7 bases. Germline V gives CDR1 WNHNN, CDR2 SYGVQD (reference sequence). The CDR3 protein is CASSEFPDYNEQFF. CDR3 DNA sequence: TGCGCCAGCAGTGAGTTTCCCGACTACAATGAGCAGTTCTTC.

The V call is TRBV7-3, the J call TRBJ1-1; no definite D call. The V and J ends lost 6 bases and 3 bases respectively, with 14 bases between them. The CDR3 consists of 14 residues. Germline CDR1 is SGHTA and CDR2 is FQGTGA. The CDR3 DNA reads TGTGCCAGCAGTACTTGGGCGGGTGACACTGAAGCTTTCTTT. This codes for CASSTWAGDTEAFF.

This clone showed up just once. J is TRBJ1-2 and V is TRBV6-1, with 7 bases lining up with TRBD1. The V segment lost 4 bases and the J segment 4 bases; nucleotides outside the gene matches: 21. CDR3 size: 19 residues. Germline V lookup: CDR1 MNHNS, CDR2 SASEGT. As DNA, the CDR3 is TGTGCCAGCAGTGGAGCTCCCGGAGACAGGGAATCGTTCTGCTATGGCTACACCTTC. It yields the protein CASSGAPGDRESFCYGYTF.

The V gene is TRBV11-3, the J gene TRBJ2-5, with 8 positions matching TRBD1. CDR3 length equals 13 residues. With 5 bases clipped from V and 5 bases from J, the junction kept 4 bases outside the gene matches. In germline, CDR1 is SGHNT, CDR2 YENEEA. CDR3: CASSNTGGETQYF. In DNA, the CDR3 is TGTGCCAGCAGCAATACAGGGGGGGAGACCCAGTACTTC.

This chain uses TRBV10-3 with TRBJ2-1; 15 nucleotides agree with TRBD2. J lost 7 bases, V lost 2 bases, and 3 bases had no gene match. The CDR3 extends over 16 amino acids. The germline V gene encodes CDR1 ENHRY and CDR2 SYGVKD. CDR3 sequence (DNA): TGTGCCATCAGTGAGACCGGGACTAGCGGGGGGAATGAGCAGTTCTTC. Its translation is CAISETGTSGGNEQFF.

The V call is TRBV7-8, the J call TRBJ1-5, with 9 nucleotides matching TRBD1. CDR1 and CDR2 (germline): SGHVS, FQNEAQ. The junction had 8 bases not matched to a gene; V was cut back by 4 bases and J by 7 bases. The length of the CDR3 is 15 residues. The CDR3 DNA follows: TGTGCCAGCAGCTATGGGACAGGGAGGGGGCAGCCCCAGCATTTT. Translated, it gives CASSYGTGRGQPQHF.

The rearrangement links TRBV27 to TRBJ2-3, with D unresolved. CDR3 length: 17 amino acids. Trimming took off 4 bases at V and 0 bases at J, with 17 bases between the two ends. Germline values: CDR1 MNHEY, CDR2 SMNVEV (reference sequence). CDR3 sequence (DNA): TGTGCCAGCAGTTATGATCCGAGCCCTGAGAGCACAGATACGCAGTATTTT. Encoded protein: CASSYDPSPESTDTQYF.

V gene TRBV4-1 combines with J gene TRBJ1-2; D remains ambiguous. The V end was cut by 4 bases, the J end by 7 bases, with 7 bases between. Germline-derived CDR1 and CDR2 are MGHRA and YSYEKL. The CDR3 is made up of 11 amino acids. CDR3: CASSLRGGYTF. The CDR3 DNA follows: TGCGCCAGCAGCCTCCGCGGTGGCTACACCTTC.

The J gene is TRBJ1-3, the V gene TRBV7-9, with D hard to call. The ends were cut back, 4 bases at V and 9 bases at J, with 13 bases in the middle. Germline-derived CDR1 and CDR2 are SEHNR and FQNEAQ (reference sequence). There are 13 residues in the CDR3. This chain's CDR3 is CASSSQATGTIYF. For the CDR3, the DNA is TGTGCCAGCAGCTCACAAGCGACGGGCACCATATATTTT.

V and J are TRBV4-3 and TRBJ2-3; no clear D gene. The CDR3 sequence is 14 residues long. Germline values: CDR1 LGHNA, CDR2 YSLEER. Trimming shortened V by 4 bases and J by 7 bases, and 15 bases separated the two germline ends. The CDR3 nucleotides are TGCGCCAGCAGCCTCTATCCTTCCCTACATACGCAGTATTTT. It encodes CASSLYPSLHTQYF.

The chain joins TRBV10-3 to TRBJ2-3; 9 bases line up with TRBD2. J lost 3 bases, V lost 7 bases, and 2 bases had no gene match. The CDR3 consists of 13 residues. Looked up from germline, CDR1 is ENHRY and CDR2 is SYGVKD. CDR3 amino acids: CAINAGGTDTQYF. CDR3 DNA sequence: TGTGCCATCAATGCGGGGGGGACAGATACGCAGTATTTT.

This clone was recorded once. This rearrangement joins TRBV11-2 to TRBJ1-4; TRBD1 aligns across 10 bases. The CDR3 covers 17 residues. Per germline, CDR1 SGHAT and CDR2 FQNNGV. J was trimmed by 8 bases and V by 2 bases; bases with no gene match: 11. The CDR3 loop is CASSLRDRGRLGEKLFF. In nucleotides, the CDR3 is TGTGCCAGCAGCTTAAGGGACAGGGGACGTCTAGGGGAAAAACTGTTTTTT.

In DNA form, the CDR3 reads TGTGCCAGCAGCTTGATGTCAGGGGGCGCACATGGCTACACCTTC. Residues: CASSLMSGGAHGYTF. The chain is built from TRBV5-6 and TRBJ1-2, with 8 bases aligning to TRBD1. The CDR3 length is 15 residues. V gave up 1 base and J gave up 6 bases; unmatched junction bases: 8. The germline gives CDR1 SGHDT, CDR2 YYEEEE.

The table lists this clone with a count of one. This CDR3 is CASRQGGISEQYF. The CDR3 nucleotides are TGTGCCAGCAGACAGGGAGGTATAAGCGAGCAGTACTTC. V is TRBV2 and J is TRBJ2-7; D may correspond to TRBD1 or TRBD2 (6 bases each). Trimming took off 6 bases at V and 6 bases at J, with 15 bases between the two ends. This CDR3 has 13 residues. CDR1 is SNHLY, CDR2 FYNNEI, per germline.

The chain is built from TRBV5-4 and TRBJ2-3; no clear D gene. Trimming removed 0 bases at V and 7 bases at J, with 9 bases between. The CDR3 runs to 13 residues. Germline values: CDR1 SGHNT, CDR2 YYREEE (reference sequence). The CDR3 coding sequence is TGTGCCAGCAGCTTGGAGGTCTCACATACGCAGTATTTT. Protein: CASSLEVSHTQYF.

This chain joins TRBV14 and TRBJ2-6, with D possibly being TRBD1 (8 bases). The CDR3 is 20 amino acids. The V end was cut by 4 bases, the J end by 0 bases, with 22 bases between. Germline loops: CDR1 SGHDN, CDR2 FVKESK. The CDR3 DNA reads as TGTGCCAGCAGCCCGATGGGGGGGACAGGCCTTCACTCTGGGGCCAACGTCCTGACTTTC. This sequence encodes CASSPMGGTGLHSGANVLTF. Using reference TRBV14 and TRBJ2-6 for the parts outside the CDR3, the full variable domain is EAGVTQFPSHSVIEKGQTVTLRCDPISGHDNLYWYRRVMGKEIKFLLHFVKESKQDESGMPNNRFLAERTGGTYSTLKVQPAELEDSGVYFCASSPMGGTGLHSGANVLTFGAGSRLTVL.

J is TRBJ2-1 and V is TRBV4-1, with 9 bases that match TRBD1. The V segment lost 2 bases and the J segment 5 bases; nucleotides outside the gene matches: 10. Germline V gene lookup returns CDR1 MGHRA and CDR2 YSYEKL. The CDR3 extends over 17 amino acids. This CDR3 reads CASSQTPPGQGHNEQFF. The CDR3 region has the DNA TGCGCCAGCAGCCAAACCCCGCCGGGACAGGGACACAATGAGCAGTTCTTC.

This clone was found a few times. The chain is built from TRBV10-3 and TRBJ2-3, with 15 bases that match TRBD2. Germline-derived CDR1 and CDR2 are ENHRY and SYGVKD. This CDR3 has 18 residues. V shed 2 bases, J shed 4 bases, and the junction held 7 bases outside the gene matches. DNA for the CDR3: TGTGCCATCAGTGAGCCGGGACTAGCGGGGGGCCCCGCAGATACGCAGTATTTT. It specifies CAISEPGLAGGPADTQYF.

About this clone: At one boundary the junction diverges from the germline segment, which might be a read error. This chain joins TRBV4-2 and TRBJ2-3, with 7 nucleotides matching TRBD1. This CDR3 is built from 16 residues. Germline V gene data show CDR1 as LGHNA and CDR2 as YNFKEQ. The DNA of the CDR3 is TGTGCCAGCAGCGAAGAGGGCACAGGGGGCACAGATACGCAGTATTTT. Translated, it gives CASSEEGTGGTDTQYF.

This clone was detected a few times. This chain joins TRBV27 and TRBJ1-2; D perhaps matches TRBD1 (5 bases). Germline lookup yields CDR1 MNHEY and CDR2 SMNVEV (reference sequence). The V and J ends lost 4 bases and 6 bases respectively, with 6 bases between them. The CDR3 runs to 11 residues. As DNA, the CDR3 is TGTGCCAGCAGTTCGGGGCATGGCTACACCTTC. Translation gives CASSSGHGYTF.

This rearrangement joins TRBV7-2 to TRBJ2-7; 7 bases line up with TRBD1. The CDR3 extends over 15 amino acids. V lost 5 bases, J lost 1 base, and 8 bases stayed unmatched. Germline V gives CDR1 SGHTA, CDR2 FQGNSA. CDR3 DNA: TGTGCCAGCAGCCTCACAGGGGTGAGGTCCTACGAGCAGTACTTC. This gives the protein CASSLTGVRSYEQYF.

This rearrangement joins TRBV7-9 to TRBJ2-1; 9 nucleotides line up with TRBD2. The germline V gene encodes CDR1 SEHNR and CDR2 FQNEAQ (reference sequence). The length of the CDR3 is 18 residues. With V trimmed by 1 base and J by 4 bases, 11 bases remained unmatched. CDR3 residues: CASSLESSGGPPYNEQFF. The CDR3 DNA follows: TGTGCCAGCAGCTTAGAAAGTAGCGGGGGCCCCCCTTACAATGAGCAGTTCTTC.

The rearrangement links TRBV29-1 to TRBJ1-2; D gene ambiguous. The CDR3 runs 16 residues. Germline CDR1 SQVTM, CDR2 ANQGSEA. V lost 0 bases and J lost 3, with 17 bases in between. The DNA of the CDR3 is TGCAGCGTTGAAGACAGGTACCAAAATCTCGACTATGGCTACACCTTC. Its translation: CSVEDRYQNLDYGYTF.

The CDR3 here is CASSGGSGLPYEQYF. CDR3 nucleotides: TGTGCCAGCAGCGGGGGGAGCGGACTTCCCTACGAGCAGTACTTC. J is TRBJ2-7 and V is TRBV9; TRBD1 or TRBD2 may be the D gene (5 bases each). This CDR3 spans 15 amino acids. Germline V CDR1 and CDR2: SGDLS, YYNGEE. The V end lost 3 bases, the J end lost 2 bases, and 15 bases lay between the germline ends.

The chain couples TRBV7-2 to TRBJ2-4; D is uncertain. V gave up 6 bases and J gave up 6 bases, with 30 bases separating them. The germline gives CDR1 SGHTA, CDR2 FQGNSA. This CDR3 is built from 19 residues. Here the CDR3 DNA reads TGTGCCAGCAGTCCCCCCAAAACTCCCTCCCCACGAGGCGGAAACATTCAGTACTTC. It is translated as CASSPPKTPSPRGGNIQYF.

The chain recombines TRBV5-1 with TRBJ1-2; D gene uncertain. Germline values: CDR1 SGHRS, CDR2 YFSETQ. The CDR3 length is 16 residues. V gave up 1 base and J gave up 4 bases, with 17 bases separating them. CDR3 protein: CASSLRTNYGAYGYTF. The CDR3 DNA reads as TGCGCCAGCAGCTTGAGGACGAACTATGGCGCCTATGGCTACACCTTC.

The chain joins TRBV7-7 to TRBJ1-3; D gene unclear. Trimming removed 5 bases from V and 2 bases from J, with 16 bases in between. The CDR3 extends over 16 amino acids. Per the germline V gene, CDR1 is SSHAT and CDR2 is FNYEAQ (reference sequence). The chain's CDR3 is CASSHGPNATGNTIYF. The CDR3 DNA is TGTGCCAGCAGCCACGGACCCAACGCCACTGGAAACACCATATATTTT.

The CDR3 DNA sequence: TGTGCCAGCAGCGTGGGGACAGGGGGCGCGATTTTCCAAGAAAAACTGTTTTTT. Translating it yields CASSVGTGGAIFQEKLFF. The V call is TRBV9, the J call TRBJ1-4; 12 nucleotides line up with TRBD1. V gave up 2 bases and J gave up 8 bases; unmatched junction bases: 13. The germline V gene has CDR1 SGDLS and CDR2 YYNGEE. The CDR3 is made up of 18 amino acids.